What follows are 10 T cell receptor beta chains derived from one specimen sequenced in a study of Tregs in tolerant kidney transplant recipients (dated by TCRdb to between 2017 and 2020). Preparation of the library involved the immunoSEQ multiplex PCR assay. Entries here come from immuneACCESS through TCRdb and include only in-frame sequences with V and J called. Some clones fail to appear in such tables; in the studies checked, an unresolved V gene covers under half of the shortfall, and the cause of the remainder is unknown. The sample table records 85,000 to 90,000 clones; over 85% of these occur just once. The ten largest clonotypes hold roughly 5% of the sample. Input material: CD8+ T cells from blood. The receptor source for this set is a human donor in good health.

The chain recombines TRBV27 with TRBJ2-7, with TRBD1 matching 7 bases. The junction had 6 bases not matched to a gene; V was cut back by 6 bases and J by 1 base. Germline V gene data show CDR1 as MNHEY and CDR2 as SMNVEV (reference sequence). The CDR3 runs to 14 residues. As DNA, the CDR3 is TGTGCCAGCAGACCTATACAGGGGTCCTACGAGCAGTACTTC. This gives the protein CASRPIQGSYEQYF.

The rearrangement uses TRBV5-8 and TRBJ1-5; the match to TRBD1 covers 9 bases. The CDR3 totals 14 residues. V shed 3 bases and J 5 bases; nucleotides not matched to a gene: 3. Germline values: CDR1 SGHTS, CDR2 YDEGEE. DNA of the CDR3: TGTGCCAGCAGCTGGGGACAGGGATATCAGCCCCAGCATTTT. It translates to CASSWGQGYQPQHF.

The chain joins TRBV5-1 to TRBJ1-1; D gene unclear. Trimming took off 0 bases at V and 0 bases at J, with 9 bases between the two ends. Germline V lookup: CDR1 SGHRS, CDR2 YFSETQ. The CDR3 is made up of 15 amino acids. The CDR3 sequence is CASSLEVALNTEAFF. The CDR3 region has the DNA TGCGCCAGCAGCTTGGAGGTGGCCCTGAACACTGAAGCTTTCTTT.

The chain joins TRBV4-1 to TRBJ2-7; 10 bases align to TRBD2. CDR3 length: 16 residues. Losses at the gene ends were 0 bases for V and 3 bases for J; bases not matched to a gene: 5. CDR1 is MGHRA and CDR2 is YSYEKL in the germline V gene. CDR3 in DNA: TGCGCCAGCAGCCAAGAAGGGCTAGCGGGGGTCTACGAGCAGTACTTC. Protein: CASSQEGLAGVYEQYF.

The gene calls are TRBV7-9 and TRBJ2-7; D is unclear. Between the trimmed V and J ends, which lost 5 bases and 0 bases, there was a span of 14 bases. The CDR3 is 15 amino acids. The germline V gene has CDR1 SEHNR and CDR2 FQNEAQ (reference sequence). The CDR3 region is CASSPSWGNSYEQYF. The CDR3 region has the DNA TGTGCCAGCAGCCCTTCTTGGGGTAACTCCTACGAGCAGTACTTC.

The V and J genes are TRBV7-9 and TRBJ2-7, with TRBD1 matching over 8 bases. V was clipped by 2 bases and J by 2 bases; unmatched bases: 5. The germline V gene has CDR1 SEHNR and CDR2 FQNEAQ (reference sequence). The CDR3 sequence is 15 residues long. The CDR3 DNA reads TGTGCCAGCAGCTTAAAGGGGACAGGACCCTACGAGCAGTACTTC. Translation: CASSLKGTGPYEQYF.

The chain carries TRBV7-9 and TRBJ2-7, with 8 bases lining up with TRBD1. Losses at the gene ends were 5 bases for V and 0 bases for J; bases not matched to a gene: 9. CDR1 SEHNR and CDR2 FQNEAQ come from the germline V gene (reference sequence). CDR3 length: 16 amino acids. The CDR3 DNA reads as TGTGCCAGCAGCCAATCGACAGGGGCCGGCTCCTACGAGCAGTACTTC. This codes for CASSQSTGAGSYEQYF. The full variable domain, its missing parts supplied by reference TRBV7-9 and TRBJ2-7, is DTGVSQNPRHKITKRGQNVTFRCDPISEHNRLYWYRQTLGQGPEFLTYFQNEAQLEKSRLLSDRFSAERPKGSFSTLEIQRTEQGDSAMYLCASSQSTGAGSYEQYFGPGTRLTVT.

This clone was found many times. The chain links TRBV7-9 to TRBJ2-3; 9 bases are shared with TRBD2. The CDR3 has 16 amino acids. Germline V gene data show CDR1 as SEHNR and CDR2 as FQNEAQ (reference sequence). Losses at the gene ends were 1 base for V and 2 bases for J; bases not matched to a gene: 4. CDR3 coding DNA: TGTGCCAGCAGCTTAGGAGCGGGAGGAGTCACAGATACGCAGTATTTT. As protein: CASSLGAGGVTDTQYF. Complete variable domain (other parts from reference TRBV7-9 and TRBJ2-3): DTGVSQNPRHKITKRGQNVTFRCDPISEHNRLYWYRQTLGQGPEFLTYFQNEAQLEKSRLLSDRFSAERPKGSFSTLEIQRTEQGDSAMYLCASSLGAGGVTDTQYFGPGTRLTVL.

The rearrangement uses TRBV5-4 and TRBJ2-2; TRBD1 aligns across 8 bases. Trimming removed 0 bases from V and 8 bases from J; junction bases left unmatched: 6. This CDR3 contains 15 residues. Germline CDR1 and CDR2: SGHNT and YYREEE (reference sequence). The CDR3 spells CASSLGQGSLGELFF. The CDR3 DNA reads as TGTGCCAGCAGCTTGGGACAGGGGTCGTTGGGGGAGCTGTTTTTT.

CDR3 region: CASSRPSFEQYF. The CDR3, as DNA: TGTGCCAGCAGCAGACCCTCGTTCGAGCAGTACTTC. The genes are TRBV27 and TRBJ2-7; D not resolved. Germline CDR1 is MNHEY and CDR2 is SMNVEV (reference sequence). The CDR3 has 12 residues. V dropped 6 bases and J dropped 6 bases, with 12 bases sitting between them.